The 26 T cell receptor beta chains given below trace back to one sample, sequenced in a study of blood T cell repertoires in COVID-19. The repertoire was sequenced with immunoSEQ multiplex PCR; TCRdb's copy has only in-frame clones and lacks some. This table has 140,000 or so clones, 70% to 85% appearing once. Sequencing input: peripheral blood. Receptor source: a man in his fifties or sixties with active or convalescent COVID-19.

The chain is built from TRBV6-1 and TRBJ2-3; maybe TRBD1 (6 bases). The germline V and J ends were trimmed by 0 bases and 0 bases, with 7 bases remaining between them. The length of the CDR3 is 15 residues. Germline-derived CDR1 and CDR2 are MNHNS and SASEGT. The CDR3 region is CASSEAGQSTDTQYF. DNA for the CDR3: TGTGCCAGCAGTGAAGCGGGACAAAGCACAGATACGCAGTATTTT.

This chain uses TRBV14 with TRBJ1-4; D not resolved. CDR1 is SGHDN and CDR2 is FVKESK in the germline V gene. V lost 4 bases to trimming and J lost 8 bases, with 14 bases between them. The CDR3 extends over 14 amino acids. The CDR3 DNA sequence: TGTGCCAGCAGCCGCGGACTGGGAGGCGAAAAACTGTTTTTT. It translates to CASSRGLGGEKLFF. Filled out from reference TRBV14 and TRBJ1-4, the complete variable domain reads EAGVTQFPSHSVIEKGQTVTLRCDPISGHDNLYWYRRVMGKEIKFLLHFVKESKQDESGMPNNRFLAERTGGTYSTLKVQPAELEDSGVYFCASSRGLGGEKLFFGSGTQLSVL.

This chain links TRBV4-1 with TRBJ1-1; maybe TRBD1 (6 bases). There are 14 residues in the CDR3. Germline V gene sequence: CDR1 MGHRA, CDR2 YSYEKL. Between the trimmed V and J ends, which lost 1 base and 8 bases, there was a span of 14 bases. CDR3 nucleotide sequence: TGCGCCAGCAGCCAAGTGGGGGCAGGGCCAGAAGCTTTCTTT. Its translation: CASSQVGAGPEAFF.

The genes are TRBV28 and TRBJ1-6, with D perhaps matching TRBD1 (5 bases). Germline loops: CDR1 MDHEN, CDR2 SYDVKM. V lost 5 bases, J lost 7 bases, and 15 bases lay in between. CDR3 size: 15 residues. CDR3 residues: CASSPPPGLNSPLHF. The CDR3 DNA sequence: TGTGCCAGCAGTCCCCCGCCAGGGTTGAATTCACCCCTCCACTTT. The variable domain in full, completed from reference TRBV28 and TRBJ1-6, reads DVKVTQSSRYLVKRTGEKVFLECVQDMDHENMFWYRQDPGLGLRLIYFSYDVKMKEKGDIPEGYSVSREKKERFSLILESASTNQTSMYLCASSPPPGLNSPLHFGNGTRLTVT.

The chain uses TRBV27 and TRBJ2-2; 8 bases match TRBD2. CDR3 length: 15 amino acids. CDR1 is MNHEY, CDR2 SMNVEV, per germline (reference sequence). Trimming cost V 3 bases and J 4 bases; bases outside gene matches: 4. CDR3 region: CASSLRGRSTGELFF. The CDR3 region has the DNA TGTGCCAGCAGTTTGCGCGGGAGGAGCACCGGGGAGCTGTTTTTT.

V usage is TRBV5-4 and J usage is TRBJ2-5, with D perhaps TRBD2 (5 bases). Between the trimmed V and J ends, which lost 10 bases and 0 bases, there was a span of 13 bases. Germline V gene sequence: CDR1 SGHNT, CDR2 YYREEE (reference sequence). CDR3 length: 13 residues. CDR3 DNA sequence: TGTGCCCTAGCCGTCGCGGACCAAGAGACCCAGTACTTC. Encoded protein: CALAVADQETQYF. The entire variable domain, with the rest obtained from reference TRBV5-4 and TRBJ2-5, is as follows: ETGVTQSPTHLIKTRGQQVTLRCSSQSGHNTVSWYQQALGQGPQFIFQYYREEENGRGNFPPRFSGLQFPNYSSELNVNALELDDSALYLCALAVADQETQYFGPGTRLLVL.

In its sample, this clone was seen a few times. This chain uses TRBV5-4 with TRBJ2-1; D perhaps matches TRBD1 (5 bases). The CDR3 sequence is 14 residues long. V gave up 5 bases and J gave up 4 bases, with 13 bases separating them. Germline V gene lookup returns CDR1 SGHNT and CDR2 YYREEE (reference sequence). CDR3 DNA: TGTGCCAGCAGTGCTGGGGCAGGTTACAATGAGCAGTTCTTC. Translating it yields CASSAGAGYNEQFF.

V is TRBV29-1 and J is TRBJ2-7; D remains unclear. Germline V gene sequence: CDR1 SQVTM, CDR2 ANQGSEA. This CDR3 comprises 14 residues. V was trimmed by 0 bases and J by 2 bases, leaving 11 bases between them. The CDR3 here is CSVEEGDPAYEQYF. The CDR3 coding sequence is TGCAGCGTTGAAGAAGGAGACCCTGCCTACGAGCAGTACTTC.

The chain joins TRBV5-1 to TRBJ1-4; 11 nucleotides agree with TRBD1. The J segment lost 7 bases and the V segment lost 4 bases, leaving 3 bases of the junction unmatched. In germline, CDR1 is SGHRS, CDR2 YFSETQ. There are 14 residues in the CDR3. The chain's CDR3 is CASSDGTGGEKLFF. The CDR3 DNA reads TGCGCCAGCAGCGACGGGACAGGGGGTGAAAAACTGTTTTTT.

The V call is TRBV7-9, the J call TRBJ2-3; 8 bases line up with TRBD1. V dropped 3 bases and J dropped 3; count of bases not matched to a gene: 8. Germline V gene sequence: CDR1 SEHNR, CDR2 FQNEAQ (reference sequence). This CDR3 has 16 residues. This CDR3 is CASSFLRTGLTDTQYF. The CDR3 bases are TGTGCCAGCAGCTTCCTGAGGACAGGGCTAACAGATACGCAGTATTTT.

The J gene is TRBJ2-1, the V gene TRBV7-9; 9 positions agree with TRBD2. CDR1 and CDR2 from the germline V gene are SEHNR and FQNEAQ (reference sequence). The CDR3 is 15 residues long. V shed 1 base, J shed 6 bases, and the junction held 4 bases outside the gene matches. CDR3 region: CASSLDGLALNEQFF. CDR3 bases: TGTGCCAGCAGCTTAGATGGACTAGCGCTCAATGAGCAGTTCTTC. Using reference TRBV7-9 and TRBJ2-1 for the parts outside the CDR3, the full variable domain is DTGVSQNPRHKITKRGQNVTFRCDPISEHNRLYWYRQTLGQGPEFLTYFQNEAQLEKSRLLSDRFSAERPKGSFSTLEIQRTEQGDSAMYLCASSLDGLALNEQFFGPGTRLTVL.

This chain links TRBV5-6 with TRBJ1-5, with unresolved D. Trimming pared 2 bases from V and 0 bases from J, leaving 12 bases between. The CDR3 is 16 amino acids. The germline V gene encodes CDR1 SGHDT and CDR2 YYEEEE. CDR3 sequence: CASSFQTSNSNQPQHF. In DNA form, the CDR3 reads TGTGCCAGCAGCTTCCAGACATCCAATAGCAATCAGCCCCAGCATTTT. Supplemented by reference TRBV5-6 and TRBJ1-5, the full variable domain reads DAGVTQSPTHLIKTRGQQVTLRCSPKSGHDTVSWYQQALGQGPQFIFQYYEEEERQRGNFPDRFSGHQFPNYSSELNVNALLLGDSALYLCASSFQTSNSNQPQHFGDGTRLSIL.

The rearrangement joins TRBV7-8 to TRBJ1-1; D ambiguous. This CDR3 contains 15 residues. V was cut by 2 bases and J by 0 bases, with 10 bases left in between. In germline, CDR1 is SGHVS, CDR2 FQNEAQ. CDR3 nucleotide sequence: TGTGCCAGCAGCTTACAATCCACAGTGAACACTGAAGCTTTCTTT. This gives the protein CASSLQSTVNTEAFF.

The chain couples TRBV6-5 to TRBJ2-7; 8 bases match TRBD1. This CDR3 region has 15 residues. Germline V gene sequence: CDR1 MNHEY, CDR2 SVGAGI. V trimming: 6 bases; J trimming: 4 bases; junction bases outside the gene matches: 11. The CDR3 DNA is TGTGCCAGCAGGATGGCCGGGACAGGTCCTTACGAGCAGTACGTC. Its protein is CASRMAGTGPYEQYV.

The CDR3 here is CASSPTGRTGNTIYF. The CDR3, as DNA: TGTGCCAGCAGCCCTACAGGGCGAACTGGAAACACCATATATTTT. The V and J genes are TRBV13 and TRBJ1-3; maybe TRBD1 (6 bases). The CDR3 consists of 15 residues. Trimming took 5 bases from V and 2 from J, leaving 13 bases between them. Germline assignment: CDR1 PRHDT and CDR2 FYEKMQ (reference sequence).

This chain uses TRBV19 with TRBJ1-1; D uncertain. CDR1 is LNHDA and CDR2 is SQIVND in the germline V gene (reference sequence). V lost 1 base, J lost 0 bases, and 6 bases lay in between. The CDR3 is 14 residues long. CDR3 region: CASSIVNMNTEAFF. CDR3 in DNA: TGTGCCAGTAGTATAGTAAATATGAACACTGAAGCTTTCTTT. Supplemented by reference TRBV19 and TRBJ1-1, the full variable domain reads DGGITQSPKYLFRKEGQNVTLSCEQNLNHDAMYWYRQDPGQGLRLIYYSQIVNDFQKGDIAEGYSVSREKKESFPLTVTSAQKNPTAFYLCASSIVNMNTEAFFGQGTRLTVV.

The J gene is TRBJ1-2, the V gene TRBV4-1, with D perhaps matching TRBD1 (5 bases). The CDR3 length is 11 residues. V was trimmed by 4 bases and J by 8 bases, leaving 8 bases between them. Germline assignment: CDR1 MGHRA and CDR2 YSYEKL. The CDR3 protein is CASSPGLGYTF. CDR3 bases: TGCGCCAGCAGCCCGGGACTCGGCTACACCTTC.

The chain couples TRBV6-6 to TRBJ1-2; D unclear. The length of the CDR3 is 13 residues. V dropped 6 bases and J dropped 4 bases, with 12 bases sitting between them. The germline V gene encodes CDR1 MNHNY and CDR2 SVGAGI (reference sequence). CDR3 residues: CASSPAGRYGYTF. CDR3 sequence (DNA): TGTGCCAGCAGCCCCGCAGGCCGCTATGGCTACACCTTC.

The chain links TRBV6-1 to TRBJ2-7; D might be TRBD1 (5 bases). The CDR3 totals 15 residues. V lost 0 bases to trimming and J lost 2 bases, with 11 bases between them. Germline CDR1 is MNHNS and CDR2 is SASEGT. CDR3 loop: CASSEASTAAYEQYV. The CDR3, as DNA: TGTGCCAGCAGTGAAGCTTCGACAGCTGCCTACGAGCAGTACGTC.

V gene TRBV7-9 combines with J gene TRBJ1-5, with TRBD1 matching 8 bases. The CDR3 runs 16 residues. The V segment lost 5 bases and the J segment 0 bases; nucleotides outside the gene matches: 6. Germline V gives CDR1 SEHNR, CDR2 FQNEAQ (reference sequence). CDR3 sequence (DNA): TGTGCCAGCAGCCAGGGGACAGGCGATAGCAATCAGCCCCAGCATTTT. It yields the protein CASSQGTGDSNQPQHF.

The chain joins TRBV6-5 to TRBJ1-1, with 7 bases aligning to TRBD1. The germline gives CDR1 MNHEY, CDR2 SVGAGI. CDR3 length: 14 amino acids. The V and J ends lost 2 bases and 4 bases, in that order; junction bases with no gene match: 4. The CDR3: CASSYEGGITEAFF. For the CDR3, the DNA is TGTGCCAGCAGTTACGAAGGGGGCATCACTGAAGCTTTCTTT.

V is TRBV2 and J is TRBJ1-2; D perhaps matches TRBD1 (5 bases). CDR1 is SNHLY and CDR2 is FYNNEI in the germline V gene. The CDR3 length is 13 residues. V lost 4 bases and J 8 bases, leaving 14 bases between the germline ends. The CDR3 nucleotides read TGTGCCAGCAGTGCTCAAACAGGAGGGGGCTACACCTTC. This codes for CASSAQTGGGYTF.

The chain is built from TRBV2 and TRBJ2-5; TRBD2 agrees at 10 bases. This CDR3 region has 15 residues. V trimming: 6 bases; J trimming: 5 bases; junction bases outside the gene matches: 9. The germline V gene has CDR1 SNHLY and CDR2 FYNNEI. The CDR3 spells CASRRLAGVDETQYF. The CDR3 nucleotides are TGTGCCAGCAGGCGGCTAGCGGGAGTTGATGAGACCCAGTACTTC.

The rearrangement uses TRBV5-6 and TRBJ2-1, with TRBD2 as a possible D gene (6 bases). The germline V gene encodes CDR1 SGHDT and CDR2 YYEEEE. This CDR3 spans 16 amino acids. V was clipped by 4 bases and J by 7 bases, with 21 bases between them. The CDR3 DNA sequence: TGTGCCAGCAGCCTCCCCGGGACTGGGCCCCCTAATGAGCAGTTCTTC. As protein: CASSLPGTGPPNEQFF. The full variable domain, its missing parts supplied by reference TRBV5-6 and TRBJ2-1, is DAGVTQSPTHLIKTRGQQVTLRCSPKSGHDTVSWYQQALGQGPQFIFQYYEEEERQRGNFPDRFSGHQFPNYSSELNVNALLLGDSALYLCASSLPGTGPPNEQFFGPGTRLTVL.

This chain connects TRBV3-1 (or the pseudogene TRBV3-2) to TRBJ1-2; 8 nucleotides agree with TRBD1. This CDR3 contains 14 residues. CDR1 is LGHDT, CDR2 YNNKEL, per germline (reference sequence). J lost 5 bases, V lost 3 bases, and 5 bases had no gene match. The CDR3 region has the DNA TGTGCCAGCAGCCAGAGTACAGGGGGTTATGGCTACACCTTC. It codes for CASSQSTGGYGYTF.

The rearrangement links TRBV7-2 to TRBJ1-1; no definite D call. The V end was cut by 6 bases, the J end by 4 bases, with 18 bases between. CDR1 and CDR2 from the germline V gene are SGHTA and FQGNSA. This CDR3 contains 15 residues. The CDR3 protein is CASSSGSQIGTEAFF. The CDR3 nucleotides are TGTGCCAGCAGTTCCGGGAGCCAAATTGGCACTGAAGCTTTCTTT.